The present T cell receptor (beta chain) was sequenced within a study of cytotoxic CD8 clonotypes in ibrutinib-treated CLL (dated by TCRdb to about 2021). As for the study more broadly: The cohort had about a dozen relapsed/refractory and around 15 treatment-naive patients; under 18 were IGHV unmutated. Partial responses were observed in 24 patients and complete responses in 2; after a median follow-up of 68 months, remission was maintained in approximately 14 patients and progression was observed in about twelve. The response samples were drawn at a median of approximately 12 months into treatment, with a range of about 6 to 40 months. An average of roughly 270,000 productive templates and tens of thousands of productive rearrangements was obtained per sample. Of the approximately 86 people in the trial, about two dozen had longitudinal samples available. Cryopreserved peripheral blood mononuclear cells were obtained before treatment, at response, and at either sustained remission or disease progression. All remission and progressive disease samples were collected while patients were still receiving ibrutinib.

Results the study describes overall, beyond this receptor: Public clonotypes were found to be uncommon and were observed to contract or remain stable during treatment; the increase in clonality was shown to reflect expansion of private clonotypes at ibrutinib response. Lymph node repertoires were not examined, and the timing of sampling was not matched between patients in sustained remission and those whose disease progressed. Clonality rose at ibrutinib response, remained stable during sustained remission, and dropped back toward baseline at progression. At baseline, clonality was higher than in age-matched healthy donors and showed a strong correlation with circulating CD8+ T-cell counts.

Taken from the germline V gene (reference sequence), the CDR1 and CDR2 loops are SGHNT and YYREEE. The CDR3 spans 14 residues, from the cysteine through the phenylalanine. Only the CDR3 part of the read is kept: 42 bases, read in frame from the first base. At the junction V is shortened by 5 bases and J by 2 bases; bases outside the gene matches: 4. A MiSeq instrument was used for deep resolution sequencing, which targeted depths ranging from 1 in 1 million up to 1 in 200,000 T cells, with coverage averaging 10x for each clonotype. TCR beta libraries were generated with the immunoSEQ hsTCRB Kit. The source study handled its data this way. ImmunoSEQ Data Assistant and ImmunoSEQ Analyzer were used for data analysis, and V, D and J genes were assigned according to IMGT definitions. Clonality, which ranges from 0 to 1, was calculated as one minus the normalized Shannon entropy of productive rearrangement frequencies. Only overrepresented clonotypes making up at least 0.05% of the repertoire of each patient were included in the public clonotype analysis. Some 13 age-matched healthy donor repertoires from immuneACCESS served as clonality controls. TCRdb obtained this table from immuneACCESS and retained in-frame rearrangements with V and J assigned. These tables miss some clones; where compared with another copy, unresolved V genes account for less than half of the shortfall, and the remainder is unexplained. That table furnishes V, J and clone size, whereas the DNA furnished D and trimming. This sample is represented by 110,000 to 150,000 clones; 75% to 85% of them were singletons. Over 10% of the sample goes to the ten largest clones.

As for this clone: Its antigen is not yet known. The input lacks base qualities; no much larger clone sits a single base away.

The time point label on this specimen signifies: more than 10 months on ibrutinib. For TCR beta library preparation, roughly 2 micrograms of genomic DNA was extracted from cryopreserved PBMCs. Longitudinal blood samples from CLL patients on ibrutinib monotherapy were analyzed using high-throughput TCR beta sequencing. Patients were enrolled in a phase 2 open-label single-center ibrutinib monotherapy trial. The chain employs TRBV5-4 and TRBJ2-1; 7 middle bases align to TRBD2. The receptor was isolated from a human donor with chronic lymphocytic leukemia. Here the sequenced sample was PBMCs, taken after 12 months of ibrutinib treatment. The CDR3 amino acid sequence is: CASRDGLAYNEQFF. The DNA sequence is as follows: TGTGCCAGCAGAGATGGACTAGCCTACAATGAGCAGTTCTTC.